This T cell receptor (beta chain) was identified during a study of blood T cell repertoires in COVID-19. On the study more broadly: Samples representing acute and convalescent COVID-19 were sourced from the United States, Italy and Spain. T cells, B-cell-depleted T cells, or PBMCs provided the cDNA or gDNA that served as material.

Authors' analysis steps: Amplification of reference gene primers was used by the study to estimate nucleated cell counts. Method: immunoSEQ multiplex PCR; TCRdb's copy keeps in-frame clones and lacks some. For V, J and clone size, that table is used; D and trimming come from the DNA. This sample has 150,000 to 200,000 clones, with about 80% found just once. CDR1 is MNHEY and CDR2 is SMNVEV in the germline V gene (reference sequence). CDR3 length: 15 amino acids. Germline trimming cut 4 bases from V and 1 base from J; bases unmatched to any gene: 4. The sequencing input was peripheral blood. The rearrangement joins TRBV27 to TRBJ2-4; TRBD1 matches 7 bases. This receptor was obtained from a human donor with acute or convalescent COVID-19. The donor label of this sample is uncertain. CDR3 nucleotide sequence: TGTGCCAGCAGTTCGACAGGGATCGCCAAAAACATTCAGTACTTC. It encodes CASSSTGIAKNIQYF.